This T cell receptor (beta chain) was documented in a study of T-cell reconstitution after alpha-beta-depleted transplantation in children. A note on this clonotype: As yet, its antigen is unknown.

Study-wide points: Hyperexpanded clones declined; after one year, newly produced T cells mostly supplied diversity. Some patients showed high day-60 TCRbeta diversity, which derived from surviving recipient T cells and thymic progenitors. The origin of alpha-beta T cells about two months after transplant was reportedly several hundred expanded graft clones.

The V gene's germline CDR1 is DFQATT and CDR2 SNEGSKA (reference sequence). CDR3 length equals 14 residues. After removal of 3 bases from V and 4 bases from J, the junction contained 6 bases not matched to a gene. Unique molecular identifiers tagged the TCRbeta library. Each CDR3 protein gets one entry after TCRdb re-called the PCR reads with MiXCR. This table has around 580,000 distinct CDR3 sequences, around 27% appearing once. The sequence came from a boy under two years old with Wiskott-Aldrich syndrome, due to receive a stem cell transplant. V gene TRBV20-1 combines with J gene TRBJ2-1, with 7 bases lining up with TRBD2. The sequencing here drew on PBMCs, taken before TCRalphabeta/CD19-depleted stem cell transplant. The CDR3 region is CSARIPGLYNEQFF. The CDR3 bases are TGCAGTGCTAGGATTCCGGGACTATACAATGAGCAGTTCTTC.